The next 20 T cell receptor beta chains were all read from a single sample in a study of T-cell reconstitution after alpha-beta-depleted transplantation in children. Unique molecular identifiers were used to barcode this TCRbeta library. TCRdb independently ran MiXCR on the PCR reads; one entry per CDR3 protein. The table includes just under 350,000 distinct CDR3 sequences, 15% to 20% detected once. The source material was PBMCs, mostly from graft donor cells, sampled 360 days after TCRalphabeta/CD19-depleted stem cell transplant. These TCRs come from a male patient aged 2 to 10 who had a stem cell transplant for acute lymphoblastic leukemia, so the T cells may come from the graft donor.

This clonotype was observed a handful of times. The chain employs TRBV7-2 and TRBJ1-2; D remains unclear. Trimming took 0 bases from V and 0 from J, leaving 5 bases between them. The germline V gene has CDR1 SGHTA and CDR2 FQGNSA. CDR3 length: 14 residues. The CDR3 DNA is TGTGCCAGCAGCTTAGCCCACTCTAACTATGGCTACACCTTC. This encodes CASSLAHSNYGYTF. Full variable domain (outside the CDR3, taken from reference TRBV7-2 and TRBJ1-2): GAGVSQSPSNKVTEKGKDVELRCDPISGHTALYWYRQSLGQGLEFLIYFQGNSAPDKSGLPSDRFSAERTGGSVSTLTIQRTQQEDSAVYLCASSLAHSNYGYTFGSGTRLTVV.

This clonotype was picked up a small number of times. The chain couples TRBV18 to TRBJ1-1; no definite D call. The germline CDR1 and CDR2 sequences are KGHSH and LQKENI. Between the trimmed V and J ends, which lost 1 base and 0 bases, there was a span of 15 bases. This CDR3 is built from 17 residues. DNA of the CDR3: TGTGCCAGCTCACCACAACTCTTTCGGGCGATGAACACTGAAGCTTTCTTT. Translation: CASSPQLFRAMNTEAFF.

In its sample, this clonotype was seen a few times. The gene calls are TRBV14 and TRBJ2-1, with 12 bases matching TRBD2. V dropped 3 bases and J dropped 4; count of bases not matched to a gene: 13. In germline, CDR1 is SGHDN, CDR2 FVKESK. The CDR3 is 19 residues long. CDR3 amino acids: CASSHSHPPSGRVYNEQFF. CDR3 in DNA: TGTGCCAGCAGCCATTCACACCCTCCTAGCGGGAGGGTATACAATGAGCAGTTCTTC.

This clonotype was picked up many times. The J gene is TRBJ1-1, the V gene TRBV7-2; D gene unclear. Germline V CDR1 and CDR2: SGHTA, FQGNSA. V was cut by 1 base and J by 4 bases, with 1 base left in between. The CDR3 length is 11 residues. CDR3 sequence reads: CASSLVTEAFF. The CDR3, as DNA: TGTGCCAGCAGCTTAGTCACTGAAGCTTTCTTT.

There are many counts of this clonotype. The rearrangement uses TRBV7-9 and TRBJ1-1; 7 nucleotides agree with TRBD1. Per germline, CDR1 SEHNR and CDR2 FQNEAQ (reference sequence). Trimming removed 5 bases from V and 0 bases from J; junction bases left unmatched: 9. This CDR3 spans 16 amino acids. CDR3 amino acids: CASSPTQQGLNTEAFF. DNA for the CDR3: TGTGCCAGCAGCCCCACCCAACAGGGGTTGAACACTGAAGCTTTCTTT.

Here the CDR3 reads CASSERLAGSNEQFF. CDR3 nucleotides: TGCGCCAGCAGTGAGAGACTAGCGGGAAGCAATGAGCAGTTCTTC. The genes are TRBV10-1 and TRBJ2-1; 11 bases match TRBD2. Germline V gene data show CDR1 as WNHNN and CDR2 as SYGVQD (reference sequence). V lost 2 bases to trimming and J lost 6 bases; unmatched junction nucleotides: 3. The CDR3 has 15 amino acids.

In its sample, this clonotype was seen many times. The chain is built from TRBV5-1 and TRBJ2-1, with 8 positions matching TRBD2. Germline V lookup: CDR1 SGHRS, CDR2 YFSETQ. Trimming at V came to 7 bases and at J to 5 bases, leaving 11 bases not matched to a gene. This CDR3 has 15 amino acids. The chain's CDR3 is CASGEDSGSDNEQFF. CDR3 DNA: TGCGCCAGCGGGGAGGACAGCGGGAGTGACAATGAGCAGTTCTTC.

This clonotype was found many times. This chain joins TRBV6-2 or TRBV6-3 and TRBJ2-7; D is uncertain. The germline gives CDR1 MNHEY, CDR2 SVGEGT. Trimming took 5 bases from V and 3 from J, leaving 8 bases between them. CDR3 length equals 12 residues. CDR3 residues: CASSNPVYEQYF. The CDR3 DNA follows: TGTGCCAGCAGTAACCCCGTCTACGAGCAGTACTTC.

This clonotype was counted many times. The gene calls are TRBV29-1 and TRBJ2-3, with 8 bases identical to TRBD1. The CDR3 sequence is 12 residues long. V lost 7 bases, J lost 4 bases, and 4 bases stayed unmatched. Looked up from germline, CDR1 is SQVTM and CDR2 is ANQGSEA. The CDR3 bases are TGCAGCGGAGACAGGGGCTCAGATACGCAGTATTTT. Residues: CSGDRGSDTQYF.

The chain recombines TRBV6-1 with TRBJ2-7; possible D gene TRBD1, 6 bases. The CDR3 loop spans 12 amino acids. Germline CDR1 and CDR2: MNHNS and SASEGT. With 6 bases removed from V and 9 bases from J, the gap between germline ends came to 15 bases. The CDR3 DNA reads as TGTGCCAGCAGCCGACAGGTTACGGCGCAGTACTTC. It translates to CASSRQVTAQYF.

V and J are TRBV20-1 and TRBJ1-2, with D tentatively TRBD1 (6 bases). Germline V CDR1 and CDR2: DFQATT, SNEGSKA (reference sequence). This CDR3 is built from 16 residues. With 0 bases removed from V and 8 bases from J, the gap between germline ends came to 22 bases. The CDR3: CSARDLRGGAAAGYTF. In DNA form, the CDR3 reads TGCAGTGCTAGAGATCTTCGCGGGGGCGCAGCTGCCGGCTACACCTTC.

This clonotype was counted many times. V gene TRBV10-2 combines with J gene TRBJ2-7; 8 nucleotides line up with TRBD1. The CDR3 is 14 residues long. Germline-derived CDR1 and CDR2 are WSHSY and SAAADI. V gave up 7 bases and J gave up 4 bases; unmatched junction bases: 9. The CDR3 protein is CASISGQGAYEQYF. CDR3 bases: TGCGCCAGCATATCTGGACAGGGAGCTTACGAGCAGTACTTC.

The V and J genes are TRBV6-2 or TRBV6-3 and TRBJ2-4; 9 bases fit TRBD1. The CDR3 has 21 amino acids. Germline V gives CDR1 MNHEY, CDR2 SVGEGT. The V segment lost 2 bases and the J segment 2 bases; nucleotides outside the gene matches: 19. CDR3 region: CASSYGGTGIWLEPSKNIQYF. The CDR3 DNA reads as TGTGCCAGCAGTTACGGGGGGACAGGGATTTGGCTTGAGCCTTCCAAAAACATTCAGTACTTC.

This clonotype showed up many times. CDR3 in DNA: TGTGCCAGCAGTTTTAGGCGGGAGAGGAACACCGGGGAGCTGTTTTTT. Its protein product is CASSFRRERNTGELFF. The chain combines TRBV12-3 or TRBV12-4 with TRBJ2-2; 7 bases map to TRBD2. This CDR3 contains 16 residues. Germline trimming cut 3 bases from V and 1 base from J; bases unmatched to any gene: 5.

This rearrangement joins TRBV5-1 to TRBJ2-3; 10 nucleotides align to TRBD1. Losses at the gene ends were 4 bases for V and 3 bases for J; bases not matched to a gene: 5. The CDR3 contains 15 residues. CDR1 is SGHRS and CDR2 is YFSETQ in the germline V gene. CDR3 amino acids: CASSTGTGETDTQYF. DNA for the CDR3: TGCGCCAGCAGCACCGGGACAGGGGAGACAGATACGCAGTATTTT.

This clonotype came up a few times. The rearrangement uses TRBV12-3 or TRBV12-4 and TRBJ2-7, with D perhaps TRBD2 (6 bases). The CDR3 is 14 amino acids. Trimming left V 8 bases short and J 2 bases short, with 16 bases between. The CDR3 region has the DNA TGTGCCAGCCTCCGGGGGACCTCTCCCTACGAGCAGTACTTC. Its protein product is CASLRGTSPYEQYF.

This clonotype was seen a handful of times. The rearrangement links TRBV15 to TRBJ1-4; D uncertain. Germline V gene sequence: CDR1 LNHNV, CDR2 YYDKDF (reference sequence). The CDR3 is made up of 14 amino acids. Trimming removed 1 base at V and 7 bases at J, with 10 bases between. The CDR3 sequence is CATSRGGRIEKLFF. CDR3 DNA: TGTGCCACCAGCAGAGGAGGGAGAATTGAAAAACTGTTTTTT.

Many counts were recorded for this clonotype. The rearrangement uses TRBV4-3 and TRBJ2-5; 7 bases fit TRBD1. V shed 0 bases, J shed 5 bases, and the junction held 6 bases outside the gene matches. Germline V gene data show CDR1 as LGHNA and CDR2 as YSLEER. The CDR3 sequence is 15 residues long. The CDR3, as DNA: TGCGCCAGCAGCCAAGACTATGTGACAGGGGAGACCCAGTACTTC. The encoded protein is CASSQDYVTGETQYF.

In its sample, this clonotype was seen a few times. The chain employs TRBV7-9 and TRBJ2-1; D remains unclear. The V end lost 1 base, the J end lost 6 bases, and 10 bases lay between the germline ends. The CDR3 loop spans 14 amino acids. Germline loops: CDR1 SEHNR, CDR2 FQNEAQ (reference sequence). The CDR3 bases are TGTGCCAGCAGCTTAGGAGTGACTCTCAATGAGCAGTTCTTC. As protein: CASSLGVTLNEQFF.

Many counts were recorded for this clonotype. The chain links TRBV6-5 to TRBJ1-2, with 7 nucleotides matching TRBD1. This CDR3 is 13 amino acids long. Germline values: CDR1 MNHEY, CDR2 SVGAGI. With 4 bases clipped from V and 6 bases from J, the junction kept 5 bases outside the gene matches. DNA for the CDR3: TGTGCCAGCAGTTCTGACAGGGCGAATGGCTACACCTTC. Protein sequence: CASSSDRANGYTF.